The entry below describes one T cell receptor beta chain. Authors' data handling: Using reference gene primer amplification, nucleated cell counts were estimated. TCRdb keeps only in-frame clones here, not all; method: immunoSEQ multiplex PCR. V and J calls plus clone size are reproduced from that table; the DNA served to infer D and trimming. Among under 200,000 clones listed, roughly 82% were seen once. Adults between roughly 18 and 90 years of age took part from 20 to 25 US areas. Categorization into cohorts depended on clinical history that participants reported. Trimming pared 5 bases from V and 7 bases from J, leaving 23 bases between. This CDR3 has 17 residues. Germline V CDR1 and CDR2: KGHSH, LQKENI. This specimen belongs to a study of blood T cell repertoires in COVID-19.

V and J are TRBV18 and TRBJ2-2, with D possibly being TRBD1 (7 bases). The sequence came from a woman aged 55-69 years with acute COVID-19. Sequenced: PBMCs or T cells enriched from blood (not recorded which). CDR3 region: CASSTGQQPGVGGELFF. As DNA, the CDR3 is TGTGCCAGCTCAACGGGACAGCAGCCGGGGGTTGGCGGGGAGCTGTTTTTT.